This T cell receptor beta chain derives from a study of T cell responses to AZD1222 COVID-19 vaccine. Study conclusions and caveats: There were mostly white British donors and more females than males, and clonal diversity was possibly underestimated. Seropositivity was recorded at baseline in only 6 or 7 AZD1222 recipients. The study found Spike-specific TCR breadth and depth rose after two AZD1222 doses. Regions left unmutated in variants are reportedly the target of nearly half of spike-specific TCRs.

The CDR3 loop spans 19 amino acids. V gave up 4 bases and J gave up 0 bases, with 24 bases separating them. Looked up from germline, CDR1 is LNHDA and CDR2 is SQIVND (reference sequence). Data came from immunoSEQ multiplex PCR; TCRdb stores just in-frame clones and leaves some out. The table has 130,000 to 150,000 clones, about 81% seen once. To note about this clone: Its cognate antigen is unknown.

The specimen comprised peripheral blood, sampled on day 0 of MenACWY control vaccination. This receptor was identified in an adult in good health. The V call is TRBV19, the J call TRBJ1-1; perhaps TRBD1 as D (5 bases). CDR3 region: CASSRSLDSWDFVNTEAFF. The CDR3 nucleotides read TGTGCCAGTAGTAGGTCCCTCGACTCCTGGGACTTCGTGAACACTGAAGCTTTCTTT.